These T cell receptor beta chains were read from a single sample in a study of T-cell reconstitution after alpha-beta-depleted transplantation in children. TCRdb re-called the PCR reads with MiXCR, one entry per CDR3 protein. The sample has approximately 800,000 distinct CDR3 sequences; 16% are singletons. The sample in question was PBMCs, mostly from graft donor cells, obtained 360 days after TCRalphabeta/CD19-depleted stem cell transplant. Source of these receptors: a male patient younger than 18 who had a stem cell transplant for acute lymphoblastic leukemia, so the T cells may come from the graft donor. The CDR3 runs from the conserved cysteine through the conserved F or W. The D gene is left open where the match is weak. Where a row states a size, it is once, few, many or the class of an expanded clone; other rows omit it.

V gene	clone size	J gene	D gene	CDR3 DNA	CDR3 protein
TRBV25-1	few	TRBJ2-1	-	TGTGCCAGCAGTGAACTAGGAGGCTCCTACAATGAGCAGTTCTTC	CASSELGGSYNEQFF
TRBV7-2	many	TRBJ2-1	TRBD2	TGTGCCAGCACCTCCTTGGGTAGCGGGGTCAATGAGCAGTTCTTC	CASTSLGSGVNEQFF
TRBV9	few	TRBJ2-5	-	TGTGCCAGCAGCGTAGCTGGGGGACTCCAAGAGACCCAGTACTTC	CASSVAGGLQETQYF
TRBV15	few	TRBJ2-4	-	TGTGCCACCAGCAGAGATCAAGGGGACATTCAGTACTTC	CATSRDQGDIQYF
TRBV3-1	-	TRBJ2-7	TRBD1	TGTGCCAGCCGTAGCGAAGCGACAGGGCCCCACGAGCAGTACTTC	CASRSEATGPHEQYF
TRBV4-1	few	TRBJ2-7	TRBD2	TGCGCCAGCAGCTCGACTAGCGGAGCCTACGAGCAGTACTTC	CASSSTSGAYEQYF
TRBV25-1	once	TRBJ1-5	-	TGTGCCAGCAGCTGGGGGGGGACGAACAATCAGCCCCAGCATTTT	CASSWGGTNNQPQHF
TRBV3-1	few	TRBJ1-2	-	TGTGCCAGCAGCCAAGTCGACTATGGCTACACCTTC	CASSQVDYGYTF
TRBV12-3/TRBV12-4	-	TRBJ2-4	-	TGTGCCAGCAGTTTAGGATGGAGGGTAAACATTCAGTACTTC	CASSLGWRVNIQYF
TRBV7-9	few	TRBJ1-2	TRBD1	TGTGCCAGCAGGTACACAGGGGGCGATGGATACACCTTC	CASRYTGGDGYTF